A selection of T cell receptor beta chains follows, all from one sample in a study of blood T cell repertoires in COVID-19. Profiling relied on immunoSEQ multiplex PCR, and the TCRdb table lists in-frame clones only, not all of them. The table lists roughly 200,000 clones, 90% of them singletons. Sequenced: peripheral blood. The receptors originated from a man aged 50-60 years with acute or convalescent COVID-19. Both conserved end residues are part of each CDR3.

v_gene,j_gene,CDR3aa
TRBV29-1,TRBJ2-2,CSALAGVNTGELFF
TRBV6-6,TRBJ2-2,CASSFGPGELFF
TRBV10-2,TRBJ2-3,CASSGLASTFEGTQYF
TRBV28,TRBJ1-2,CASSMTGRSGYTF
TRBV15,TRBJ1-2,CATSASQETYGYTF
TRBV28,TRBJ1-4,CASSFYAATNEKLFF
TRBV15,TRBJ2-3,CATSGDGTSGTDTQYF
TRBV9,TRBJ1-4,CASSVSGVVNEKLFF
TRBV18,TRBJ2-2,CASSPGAEVAGELFF
TRBV3-1/TRBV3-2,TRBJ2-5,CASSPGQGLKETQYF
TRBV5-5,TRBJ1-5,CASSLGPGSNQPQHF
TRBV3-1/TRBV3-2,TRBJ2-2,CASILSTGYYTGELFF
TRBV28,TRBJ1-5,CASSSYQPQHF
TRBV7-8,TRBJ2-6,CASSSIRGSSGANVLTF
TRBV9,TRBJ1-2,CASSVGAGANYGYTF
TRBV28,TRBJ1-5,CASSTPEGNQPQHF
TRBV11-2,TRBJ2-2,CASSLGGTGELFF
TRBV11-2,TRBJ2-5,CASSSPPGKETQYF
TRBV9,TRBJ2-7,CASIWVVRREDEQYF
TRBV5-1,TRBJ1-1,CASLRDSNTEAFF
TRBV19,TRBJ2-2,CASSLTGATGELFF
TRBV24-1,TRBJ1-2,CATSDQYGYTF
TRBV27,TRBJ1-4,CASSVLPGTGDEKLFF
TRBV28,TRBJ1-2,CASSLLGGTGSGGYTF
TRBV19,TRBJ2-3,CASSDSGLAKVQYF
TRBV7-8,TRBJ2-2,CASSSPGTGFRTGELFF
TRBV11-2,TRBJ2-5,CASSPGSLWETQYF
TRBV5-4,TRBJ2-1,CASTSSGVYNEQFF
TRBV29-1,TRBJ2-1,CSVEELASGGANEQFF
TRBV2,TRBJ2-2,CASSVSGSTGELFF
TRBV6-2/TRBV6-3,TRBJ1-5,CASSLYASGLAQHF
TRBV19,TRBJ2-3,CASSIRASSTDTQYF
TRBV3-1/TRBV3-2,TRBJ2-3,CASSHGSRGPRTDTQYF
TRBV4-2,TRBJ2-1,CASSQEISPSSYNEQFF
TRBV7-9,TRBJ2-3,CASSRKGLAESQYF
TRBV5-4,TRBJ2-5,CASSSGGAGGQETQYF
TRBV19,TRBJ1-1,CASKRSGTANTEAFF
TRBV19,TRBJ1-1,CAALSGQTNTEAFF
TRBV7-9,TRBJ2-7,CASSSDRAVYEQYF
TRBV7-2,TRBJ1-3,CASSEGPGQSRGNTIYF
TRBV13,TRBJ2-1,CASSLGLASGDRTGQFF
TRBV9,TRBJ1-4,CASSGQGGQEKLFF
TRBV14,TRBJ2-3,CASSRIAGSVDTQYF
TRBV24-1,TRBJ2-1,CATSDTSGPGDEQFF
TRBV27,TRBJ1-2,CASSLSFQGAFDGYTF